This paragraph covers one T cell receptor (beta chain) sequence. No antigen is known for it. Every subset's genomic DNA went evenly onto several immunoSEQ plates. Source study methods: Junction-only sequences without quality scores were provided by ImmunoSEQ, so filtering was different. The protocol was immunoSEQ multiplex PCR, while the TCRdb copy is restricted to in-frame clones and leaves out a portion. That table gives V, J and clone size, and the DNA gave D and trimming. The top ten hold 12% of the sample, which has 550,000 to 600,000 clones, around three quarters seen once. The sample belongs to a study of shared clonotypes between healthy human individuals. Study outcomes and limitations: Sequencing depth was expected to affect clonotype sharing among donors.

This TCR derives from a woman between 40 and 50 years old in good health. Some clones in this sample may be carry-over from other donors' samples. Material for sequencing was PBMCs.

The CDR3 here is CASSDGVASYNEQFF. Written as DNA, the CDR3 is TGTGCCAGCAGTGATGGGGTAGCGTCCTACAATGAGCAGTTCTTC. J is TRBJ2-1 and V is TRBV2, with TRBD2 as a possible D gene (5 bases). CDR1 is SNHLY, CDR2 FYNNEI, per germline. This CDR3 is 15 amino acids long. V was cut by 3 bases and J by 1 base, with 10 bases left in between.